Shown below are 32 T cell receptor beta chains from a single sample sequenced in a study of early T cells in non-severe SARS-CoV-2 infection. TCRdb reprocessed the 5' RACE reads via MiXCR and lists one record per CDR3 protein. This table holds roughly 70,000 distinct CDR3 sequences, approximately 13% found once. The source material was whole blood. These receptors were taken from an adult who was a healthcare worker with PCR-confirmed SARS-CoV-2 infection or an uninfected control (not recorded which).

This clonotype was detected only a few times. The V gene is TRBV25-1, the J gene TRBJ2-1; D possibly corresponds to TRBD1 (6 bases). The germline V gene has CDR1 MGHDK and CDR2 SYGVNS. CDR3 length: 17 amino acids. Trimming removed 2 bases at V and 0 bases at J, with 14 bases between. CDR3 region: CASSEGGHRSSYNEQFF. CDR3 sequence (DNA): TGTGCCAGCAGTGAAGGGGGACACCGGAGCTCCTACAATGAGCAGTTCTTC. The whole variable domain, filled in from reference TRBV25-1 and TRBJ2-1, reads EADIYQTPRYLVIGTGKKITLECSQTMGHDKMYWYQQDPGMELHLIHYSYGVNSTEKGDLSSESTVSRIRTEHFPLTLESARPSHTSQYLCASSEGGHRSSYNEQFFGPGTRLTVL.

The gene calls are TRBV6-1 and TRBJ2-5; no reliable D call. CDR1 is MNHNS, CDR2 SASEGT, per germline. The CDR3 is made up of 13 amino acids. V lost 7 bases, J lost 5 bases, and 14 bases lay in between. The CDR3 spells CASNRVLVETQYF. The CDR3 DNA follows: TGTGCCAGCAACCGGGTTCTCGTGGAGACCCAGTACTTC.

At least ten counts were recorded for this clonotype. The chain combines TRBV3-1 with TRBJ2-7; D ambiguous. The CDR3 contains 12 residues. V shed 1 base and J shed 7 bases, with 8 bases lying between them. CDR1 and CDR2 from the germline V gene are LGHDT and YNNKEL (reference sequence). Here the CDR3 DNA reads TGTGCCAGCAGCCAAGTCATCGGAGAGCAGTACTTC. Amino acid sequence: CASSQVIGEQYF.

The chain carries TRBV6-5 and TRBJ2-1; D might be TRBD1 (6 bases). The CDR3 loop spans 17 amino acids. Germline V gene lookup returns CDR1 MNHEY and CDR2 SVGAGI. V was pared by 5 bases and J by 6 bases, with 23 bases between. CDR3 DNA sequence: TGTGCCAGCAGTCCAGCACGCCCACAGGGTAGTGCCAATGAGCAGTTCTTC. Protein sequence: CASSPARPQGSANEQFF.

The chain joins TRBV5-1 to TRBJ2-5, with 8 bases lining up with TRBD2. V shed 4 bases and J 9 bases; nucleotides not matched to a gene: 14. The CDR3 covers 15 residues. Germline loops: CDR1 SGHRS, CDR2 YFSETQ. This CDR3 is CASSDGGASAGAQYF. CDR3 DNA: TGCGCCAGCAGCGATGGAGGGGCGTCAGCGGGGGCCCAGTACTTC. The full variable domain, completed using reference TRBV5-1 and TRBJ2-5, is KAGVTQTPRYLIKTRGQQVTLSCSPISGHRSVSWYQQTPGQGLQFLFEYFSETQRNKGNFPGRFSGRQFSNSRSEMNVSTLELGDSALYLCASSDGGASAGAQYFGPGTRLLVL.

The CDR3 sequence: CASSQQGVGSPLHF. The CDR3 bases are TGTGCCAGCAGCCAACAGGGGGTCGGTTCACCCCTCCACTTT. The genes are TRBV3-1 and TRBJ1-6, with 7 bases fitting TRBD1. Germline-derived CDR1 and CDR2 are LGHDT and YNNKEL (reference sequence). The CDR3 contains 14 residues. The V segment lost 2 bases and the J segment 9 bases; nucleotides outside the gene matches: 4.

The gene calls are TRBV6-2 or TRBV6-3 and TRBJ2-1; 13 bases fit TRBD2. Germline V gives CDR1 MNHEY, CDR2 SVGEGT. CDR3 length equals 16 residues. J was trimmed by 7 bases and V by 7 bases; bases with no gene match: 10. The CDR3 region has the DNA TGTGCCAGCATGAGTAGAGGACTAGCGGGAGCTAATGAGCAGTTCTTC. This sequence encodes CASMSRGLAGANEQFF.

The chain combines TRBV7-6 with TRBJ2-1; the match to TRBD1 covers 7 bases. V lost 4 bases, J lost 6 bases, and 12 bases stayed unmatched. This CDR3 is 16 amino acids long. The germline CDR1 and CDR2 sequences are SGHVS and FNYEAQ. CDR3 sequence reads: CASSSSVETGINEQFF. In nucleotides, the CDR3 is TGTGCCAGCAGCTCCTCGGTGGAGACAGGGATCAATGAGCAGTTCTTC.

CDR3 DNA: TGCGCCAGCAGATCCGCGTTAAAAAACACCGGGGAGCTGTTTTTT. Protein product: CASRSALKNTGELFF. The chain links TRBV5-1 to TRBJ2-2; D unclear. This CDR3 has 15 amino acids. Looked up from germline, CDR1 is SGHRS and CDR2 is YFSETQ. Trimming left V 5 bases short and J 2 bases short, with 13 bases between.

The table lists this clonotype with many counts. The chain employs TRBV5-1 and TRBJ2-2, with D perhaps being TRBD1 or TRBD2 (5 bases each). From germline, CDR1 is SGHRS and CDR2 YFSETQ. The CDR3 has 16 residues. The ends were cut back, 2 bases at V and 0 bases at J, with 11 bases in the middle. This chain's CDR3 is CASSFLGRTNTGELFF. CDR3 nucleotide sequence: TGCGCCAGCAGCTTCTTGGGACGTACGAACACCGGGGAGCTGTTTTTT.

CDR3 nucleotide sequence: TGTGCCAGCAGAAACAGGACAGGGGAAGAGACCCAGTACTTC. This sequence encodes CASRNRTGEETQYF. The chain recombines TRBV5-4 with TRBJ2-5; TRBD1 agrees at 9 bases. This CDR3 contains 14 residues. CDR1 and CDR2 (germline): SGHNT, YYREEE (reference sequence). After removal of 5 bases from V and 3 bases from J, the junction contained 5 bases not matched to a gene.

This clonotype was observed a few times. J is TRBJ1-1 and V is TRBV5-5; 7 bases fit TRBD1. The CDR3 runs 14 residues. V dropped 4 bases and J dropped 4; count of bases not matched to a gene: 7. The V gene's germline CDR1 is SGHKS and CDR2 YYEKEE (reference sequence). In DNA, the CDR3 is TGTGCCAGCAGCCGGACAGGTTGGGGCACTGAAGCTTTCTTT. Protein sequence: CASSRTGWGTEAFF.

This clonotype was seen only a few times. The rearrangement joins TRBV10-2 to TRBJ2-7; D remains unclear. This CDR3 has 13 residues. The germline gives CDR1 WSHSY, CDR2 SAAADI. V lost 6 bases, J lost 5 bases, and 14 bases lay in between. The CDR3 nucleotides are TGCGCCAGCAGACAAGGGTTGGTCGACGAGCAGTACTTC. Translation: CASRQGLVDEQYF.

The rearrangement joins TRBV9 to TRBJ1-1, with D perhaps TRBD1 (5 bases). The CDR3 has 16 amino acids. CDR1 and CDR2 (germline): SGDLS, YYNGEE. V gave up 0 bases and J gave up 3 bases, with 15 bases separating them. CDR3 in amino acids: CASSVDAGRAYTEAFF. CDR3 in DNA: TGTGCCAGCAGCGTAGACGCAGGCAGGGCGTACACTGAAGCTTTCTTT.

V gene TRBV29-1 combines with J gene TRBJ2-2; D may correspond to TRBD1 or TRBD2 (5 bases each). V lost 6 bases and J lost 6, with 14 bases in between. Germline assignment: CDR1 SQVTM and CDR2 ANQGSEA. This CDR3 is 13 amino acids long. CDR3 bases: TGCAGCGTAGTACGAGGGGTCGCCGGGGAGCTGTTTTTT. The encoded protein is CSVVRGVAGELFF.

This clonotype has a count of ten or more. V gene TRBV20-1 combines with J gene TRBJ2-1; 9 bases align to TRBD2. The ends lost 1 base at V and 9 bases at J; junction bases unmatched: 7. The CDR3 sequence is 14 residues long. Germline-derived CDR1 and CDR2 are DFQATT and SNEGSKA (reference sequence). The CDR3: CSARAIAGDTEQFF. In DNA form, the CDR3 reads TGCAGTGCTAGAGCGATAGCGGGAGATACTGAGCAGTTCTTC.

The chain combines TRBV30 with TRBJ1-2; D not certain. The germline V gene has CDR1 GTSNPN and CDR2 SVGIG (reference sequence). The CDR3 is 14 amino acids. V was shortened by 5 bases and J by 0 bases, with 13 bases between the two germline ends. Written as DNA, the CDR3 is TGTGCCTGGGCCCTCGGAGATTCTAACTATGGCTACACCTTC. This translates into CAWALGDSNYGYTF.

This clonotype was seen more than once but under ten times. This rearrangement joins TRBV6-5 to TRBJ2-3, with D possibly matching TRBD1 (6 bases). The V end lost 5 bases, the J end lost 1 base, and 13 bases lay between the germline ends. CDR3 size: 15 residues. The germline CDR1 and CDR2 sequences are MNHEY and SVGAGI. The CDR3 nucleotides read TGTGCCAGCAGTGGACAGTATAGAGGCACAGATACGCAGTATTTT. Residues: CASSGQYRGTDTQYF.

J is TRBJ1-6 and V is TRBV6-5; 7 nucleotides match TRBD1. CDR3 length: 14 amino acids. Germline V lookup: CDR1 MNHEY, CDR2 SVGAGI. The V and J ends lost 7 bases and 10 bases, in that order; junction bases with no gene match: 10. The CDR3, as DNA: TGTGCCAGCACCCCGACAGGAGGGGGCTCACCCCTCCACTTT. Its translation is CASTPTGGGSPLHF.

This clonotype came up many times. The chain employs TRBV18 and TRBJ1-3; D is ambiguous. The CDR3 runs to 17 residues. With 3 bases removed from V and 0 bases from J, the gap between germline ends came to 15 bases. Germline V gene data show CDR1 as KGHSH and CDR2 as LQKENI. For the CDR3, the DNA is TGTGCCAGCTCACCCAAGAAAGCGCTGAGCTCTGGAAACACCATATATTTT. Protein: CASSPKKALSSGNTIYF.

The CDR3 region is CASTDRVYSPLHF. In DNA form, the CDR3 reads TGTGCCAGCACGGACAGGGTTTATTCACCCCTCCACTTT. V gene TRBV11-2 combines with J gene TRBJ1-6; 8 positions agree with TRBD1. V shed 7 bases, J shed 8 bases, and the junction held 4 bases outside the gene matches. CDR3 size: 13 residues. CDR1 and CDR2 (germline): SGHAT, FQNNGV.

This clonotype was picked up many times. V and J are TRBV29-1 and TRBJ1-1, with a tentative D call TRBD1 (5 bases). V lost 5 bases and J lost 0, with 13 bases in between. Germline loops: CDR1 SQVTM, CDR2 ANQGSEA. The CDR3 loop spans 14 amino acids. CDR3 sequence: CSVPVGGMNTEAFF. The DNA for the CDR3 is TGCAGCGTTCCGGTGGGGGGGATGAACACTGAAGCTTTCTTT.

This clonotype was detected many times. The chain has TRBV6-6 and TRBJ2-7; the D is unclear. Trimming left V 2 bases short and J 5 bases short, with 7 bases between. Per the germline V gene, CDR1 is MNHNY and CDR2 is SVGAGI (reference sequence). The CDR3 is made up of 12 amino acids. CDR3 in DNA: TGTGCCAGCAGTTACCTCGAGGACGAGCAGTACTTC. Its protein product is CASSYLEDEQYF.

This clonotype has at least ten counts. The genes are TRBV7-2 and TRBJ1-3; a weak D match, TRBD1 (5 bases). V lost 1 base, J lost 5 bases, and 9 bases lay in between. The germline CDR1 and CDR2 sequences are SGHTA and FQGNSA. The CDR3 consists of 14 residues. The CDR3 DNA sequence: TGTGCCAGCAGCTTAGATGGGGCCAGAAACACCATATATTTT. Translation: CASSLDGARNTIYF. Supplemented by reference TRBV7-2 and TRBJ1-3, the full variable domain reads GAGVSQSPSNKVTEKGKDVELRCDPISGHTALYWYRQSLGQGLEFLIYFQGNSAPDKSGLPSDRFSAERTGGSVSTLTIQRTQQEDSAVYLCASSLDGARNTIYFGEGSWLTVV.

This clonotype was counted only a few times. J is TRBJ1-4 and V is TRBV4-2; the D is unclear. The V end was cut by 0 bases, the J end by 7 bases, with 12 bases between. In germline, CDR1 is LGHNA, CDR2 YNFKEQ. There are 15 residues in the CDR3. The CDR3 reads CASSQEERGGEKLFF. DNA of the CDR3: TGTGCCAGCAGCCAAGAGGAGCGTGGAGGTGAAAAACTGTTTTTT.

The chain links TRBV23-1 to TRBJ1-5; D may be TRBD1 (6 bases). TRBV23-1 is filed as an ORF, its function uncertain. This CDR3 comprises 18 residues. The ends were cut back, 7 bases at V and 0 bases at J, with 22 bases in the middle. In DNA, the CDR3 is TGCGCCAGCAACCTTAACCGGGACATCCGATATAGCAATCAGCCCCAGCATTTT. Its protein product is CASNLNRDIRYSNQPQHF.

The chain combines TRBV18 with TRBJ1-4, with 11 bases matching TRBD1. The V and J ends lost 2 bases and 2 bases, in that order; junction bases with no gene match: 10. This CDR3 contains 19 residues. The germline V gene encodes CDR1 KGHSH and CDR2 LQKENI. CDR3 sequence reads: CASSPWTGGFLATNEKLFF. CDR3 nucleotide sequence: TGTGCCAGCTCACCATGGACAGGGGGCTTCTTGGCGACTAATGAAAAACTGTTTTTT.

V and J are TRBV9 and TRBJ2-1; TRBD2 matches at 13 bases. In germline, CDR1 is SGDLS, CDR2 YYNGEE. CDR3 length: 15 residues. The V gene end was trimmed by 4 bases and the J gene end by 5 bases; junction bases not matched to a gene: 3. DNA of the CDR3: TGTGCCAGCAGCTTCACTAGCGGGAGGGACAATGAGCAGTTCTTC. Protein product: CASSFTSGRDNEQFF. Full variable domain (rest looked up from reference TRBV9 and TRBJ2-1): DSGVTQTPKHLITATGQRVTLRCSPRSGDLSVYWYQQSLDQGLQFLIQYYNGEERAKGNILERFSAQQFPDLHSELNLSSLELGDSALYFCASSFTSGRDNEQFFGPGTRLTVL.

This clonotype was recorded many times. The J gene is TRBJ1-4, the V gene TRBV7-2; D not certain. Germline CDR1 reads SGHTA; CDR2 reads FQGNSA. Trimming pared 4 bases from V and 3 bases from J, leaving 9 bases between. This CDR3 contains 14 residues. The CDR3 bases are TGTGCCAGCAGCTCCTATGGGGCTAATGAAAAACTGTTTTTT. Translating gives CASSSYGANEKLFF.

The chain uses TRBV7-9 and TRBJ2-2; tentatively, D is TRBD1 (5 bases). This CDR3 is 15 amino acids long. V lost 4 bases and J lost 10, with 19 bases in between. Looked up from germline, CDR1 is SEHNR and CDR2 is FQNEAQ (reference sequence). This CDR3 reads CASSSRVGLSAELFF. The CDR3 bases are TGTGCCAGCAGCTCTCGAGTGGGGCTTAGTGCGGAGCTGTTTTTT.

There are a few counts of this clonotype. The chain carries TRBV7-2 and TRBJ1-5; no clear D gene. In germline, CDR1 is SGHTA, CDR2 FQGNSA. Trimming took 1 base from V and 0 from J, leaving 10 bases between them. This CDR3 has 16 amino acids. The DNA for the CDR3 is TGTGCCAGCAGCTTAGAGGAGGTATATAGCAATCAGCCCCAGCATTTT. Translating it yields CASSLEEVYSNQPQHF.

V gene TRBV12-3 or TRBV12-4 combines with J gene TRBJ2-3; TRBD1 is a possible D gene (7 bases). The V and J ends lost 3 bases and 7 bases respectively, with 14 bases between them. The CDR3 contains 14 residues. CDR3 amino acids: CASSFLAGGNTQYF. In DNA, the CDR3 is TGTGCCAGCAGTTTCTTGGCAGGGGGGAATACGCAGTATTTT.